The 11 T cell receptor beta chains reported below all come from one sample, sequenced in a study of cytomegalovirus exposure and HLA in healthy donors. PCR employed 60 Vbeta and 13 Jbeta primers. This table comes from immunoSEQ multiplex PCR, and its TCRdb copy is limited to in-frame clones, with some not included. This sample carries under 300,000 clones, about 86% of them seen once, and the ten largest clones take around 8.3%. Sequences were obtained from PBMCs. These receptors all come from a woman aged 55-75 years in good health and CMV-seropositive.

The J gene is TRBJ2-7, the V gene TRBV25-1; no firm D call. The CDR3 extends over 11 amino acids. CDR1 and CDR2 from the germline V gene are MGHDK and SYGVNS. Trimming cost V 0 bases and J 5 bases, with 2 bases left between them. The CDR3 nucleotides read TGTGCCAGCAGTGAATACGACGAGCAGTACTTC. Translated, it gives CASSEYDEQYF.

The V and J genes are TRBV5-8 and TRBJ1-1, with 9 bases identical to TRBD1. The CDR3 runs to 13 residues. Germline V gives CDR1 SGHTS, CDR2 YDEGEE. V shed 4 bases and J 4 bases; nucleotides not matched to a gene: 2. The CDR3 is CASSDRGGTEAFF. CDR3 coding DNA: TGTGCCAGCAGCGACAGGGGGGGCACTGAAGCTTTCTTT.

The chain couples TRBV5-1 to TRBJ1-6; D is unresolved. Trimming pared 0 bases from V and 6 bases from J, leaving 10 bases between. This CDR3 spans 15 amino acids. CDR1 is SGHRS and CDR2 is YFSETQ in the germline V gene. The CDR3 region has the DNA TGCGCCAGCAGCTTGGGAAGGAGTGGTAATTCACCCCTCCACTTT. The encoded protein is CASSLGRSGNSPLHF.

The J gene is TRBJ2-5, the V gene TRBV29-1; D gene uncertain. Germline CDR1 SQVTM, CDR2 ANQGSEA. The V gene lost 8 bases and the J gene lost 2 bases, with 6 bases spanning the gap. CDR3 length equals 10 residues. CDR3 protein: CSTGQETQYF. The CDR3 DNA follows: TGCAGCACCGGGCAAGAGACCCAGTACTTC.

The chain combines TRBV5-1 with TRBJ2-1; 7 positions agree with TRBD2. V shed 0 bases, J shed 7 bases, and the junction held 4 bases outside the gene matches. The CDR3 contains 14 residues. The germline gives CDR1 SGHRS, CDR2 YFSETQ. The CDR3 bases are TGCGCCAGCAGCTTGGAGCTAGCGGTAAATGAGCAGTTCTTC. Residues: CASSLELAVNEQFF.

The genes are TRBV29-1 and TRBJ2-2; D possibly corresponds to TRBD1 (6 bases). Per germline, CDR1 SQVTM and CDR2 ANQGSEA. Trimming cost V 6 bases and J 4 bases, with 18 bases left between them. There are 15 residues in the CDR3. CDR3 residues: CSVEGQGSGTGELFF. Written as DNA, the CDR3 is TGCAGCGTCGAGGGGCAGGGGAGTGGCACCGGGGAGCTGTTTTTT.

This clone was counted only a few times. The chain joins TRBV5-1 to TRBJ1-3, with D tentatively TRBD1 (6 bases). The CDR3 length is 15 residues. Germline V gene lookup returns CDR1 SGHRS and CDR2 YFSETQ. Trimming pared 0 bases from V and 2 bases from J, leaving 9 bases between. The CDR3 DNA reads as TGCGCCAGCAGCTTGGATACAGGGCCTGGAAACACCATATATTTT. Translation gives CASSLDTGPGNTIYF.

The chain is built from TRBV19 and TRBJ1-1; TRBD1 aligns across 10 bases. With 5 bases clipped from V and 5 bases from J, the junction kept 8 bases outside the gene matches. This CDR3 has 15 amino acids. Germline CDR1 is LNHDA and CDR2 is SQIVND (reference sequence). In nucleotides, the CDR3 is TGTGCCAGTAGTCTCCGGACAGGGGGTAAGACTGAAGCTTTCTTT. Protein product: CASSLRTGGKTEAFF.

The V and J genes are TRBV7-9 and TRBJ2-2; 11 bases are shared with TRBD1. V trimming: 2 bases; J trimming: 7 bases; junction bases outside the gene matches: 6. The CDR3 has 16 amino acids. CDR1 is SEHNR and CDR2 is FQNEAQ in the germline V gene (reference sequence). CDR3 residues: CASSLPRTGGSGELFF. For the CDR3, the DNA is TGTGCCAGCAGCTTACCCCGGACAGGGGGCAGCGGGGAGCTGTTTTTT.

This chain joins TRBV27 and TRBJ1-4; the D is unclear. With 6 bases removed from V and 8 bases from J, the gap between germline ends came to 16 bases. CDR3 length: 14 residues. Germline CDR1 is MNHEY and CDR2 is SMNVEV (reference sequence). CDR3 bases: TGTGCCAGCAGCGACCGGCAAGGAGGCGAAAAACTGTTTTTT. Protein sequence: CASSDRQGGEKLFF.

The chain uses TRBV6-6 and TRBJ1-1, with TRBD1 as a possible D gene (6 bases). This CDR3 region has 13 residues. The V end was cut by 4 bases, the J end by 8 bases, with 14 bases between. CDR1 is MNHNY, CDR2 SVGAGI, per germline (reference sequence). CDR3 sequence (DNA): TGTGCCAGCAGTTGGACAGATCAGACAGAAGCTTTCTTT. It yields the protein CASSWTDQTEAFF.